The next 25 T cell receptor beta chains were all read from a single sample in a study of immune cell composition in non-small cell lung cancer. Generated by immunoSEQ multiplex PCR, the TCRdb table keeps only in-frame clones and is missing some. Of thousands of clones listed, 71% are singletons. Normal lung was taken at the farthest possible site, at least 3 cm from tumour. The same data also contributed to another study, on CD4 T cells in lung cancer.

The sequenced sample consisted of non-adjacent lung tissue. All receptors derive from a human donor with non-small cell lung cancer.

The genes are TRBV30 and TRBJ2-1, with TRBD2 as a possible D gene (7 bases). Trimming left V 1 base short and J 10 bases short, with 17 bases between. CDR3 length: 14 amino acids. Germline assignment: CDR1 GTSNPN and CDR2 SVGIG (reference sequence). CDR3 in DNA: TGTGCCTGGAGTGGGGGGCGGGAGTCATCGGAGCAGTTCTTC. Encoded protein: CAWSGGRESSEQFF.

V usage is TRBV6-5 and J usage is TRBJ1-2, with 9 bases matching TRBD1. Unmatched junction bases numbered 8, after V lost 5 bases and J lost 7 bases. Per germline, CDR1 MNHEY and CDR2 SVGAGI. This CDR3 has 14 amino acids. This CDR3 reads CASSLGQGRGGYTF. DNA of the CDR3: TGTGCCAGCAGTCTGGGACAGGGTCGCGGTGGCTACACCTTC.

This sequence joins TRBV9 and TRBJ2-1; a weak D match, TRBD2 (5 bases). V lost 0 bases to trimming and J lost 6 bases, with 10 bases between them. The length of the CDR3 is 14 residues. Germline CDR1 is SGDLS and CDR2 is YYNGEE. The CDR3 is CASSVASSSNEQFF. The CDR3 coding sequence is TGTGCCAGCAGCGTAGCATCTAGCAGCAATGAGCAGTTCTTC.

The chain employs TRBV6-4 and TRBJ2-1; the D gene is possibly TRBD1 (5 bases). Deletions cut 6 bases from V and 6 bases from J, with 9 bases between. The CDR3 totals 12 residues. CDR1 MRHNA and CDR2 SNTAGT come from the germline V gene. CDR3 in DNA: TGTGCCAGCAGACCCCAGGGCAATGAGCAGTTCTTC. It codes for CASRPQGNEQFF.

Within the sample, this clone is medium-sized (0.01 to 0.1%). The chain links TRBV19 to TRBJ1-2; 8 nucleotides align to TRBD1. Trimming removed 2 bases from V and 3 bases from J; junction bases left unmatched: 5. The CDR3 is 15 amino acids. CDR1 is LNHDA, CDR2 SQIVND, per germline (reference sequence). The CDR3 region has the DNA TGTGCCAGTAGTATACCCGGACAGGGCCACTATGGCTACACCTTC. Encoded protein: CASSIPGQGHYGYTF.

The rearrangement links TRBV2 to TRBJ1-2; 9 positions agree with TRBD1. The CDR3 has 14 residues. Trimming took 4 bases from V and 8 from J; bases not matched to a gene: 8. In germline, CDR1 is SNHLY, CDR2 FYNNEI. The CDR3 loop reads CASSVDGQGQGYTF. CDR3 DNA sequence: TGTGCCAGCAGTGTCGATGGACAGGGGCAAGGCTACACCTTC.

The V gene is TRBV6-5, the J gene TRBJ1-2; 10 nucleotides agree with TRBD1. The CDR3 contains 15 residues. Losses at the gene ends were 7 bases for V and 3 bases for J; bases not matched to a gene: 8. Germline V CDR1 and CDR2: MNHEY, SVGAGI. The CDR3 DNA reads TGTGCCAGCACCACCGGGACAGGGGCCTACTATGGCTACACCTTC. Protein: CASTTGTGAYYGYTF.

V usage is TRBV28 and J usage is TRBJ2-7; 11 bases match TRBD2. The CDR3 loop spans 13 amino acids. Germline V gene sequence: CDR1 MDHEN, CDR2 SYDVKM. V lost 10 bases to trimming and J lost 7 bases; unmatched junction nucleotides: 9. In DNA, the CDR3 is TGTGCCATCGAACTAGCGGGAGTTGGGGAGCAGTACTTC. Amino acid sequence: CAIELAGVGEQYF.

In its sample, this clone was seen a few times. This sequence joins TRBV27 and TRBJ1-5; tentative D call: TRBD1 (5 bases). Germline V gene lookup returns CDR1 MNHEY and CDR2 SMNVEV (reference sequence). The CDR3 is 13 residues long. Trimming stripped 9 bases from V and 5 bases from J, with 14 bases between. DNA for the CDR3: TGTGCCAGAACCCCAGGGAGGGATCAGCCCCAGCATTTT. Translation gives CARTPGRDQPQHF.

In nucleotides, the CDR3 is TGTGCCATCAGTGACACGGGCGGGAGGGGAGGGACAGATACGCAGTATTTT. It yields the protein CAISDTGGRGGTDTQYF. This chain joins TRBV10-3 and TRBJ2-3, with TRBD2 matching over 9 bases. Germline CDR1 reads ENHRY; CDR2 reads SYGVKD. CDR3 size: 17 residues. V was clipped by 3 bases and J by 3 bases; unmatched bases: 10.

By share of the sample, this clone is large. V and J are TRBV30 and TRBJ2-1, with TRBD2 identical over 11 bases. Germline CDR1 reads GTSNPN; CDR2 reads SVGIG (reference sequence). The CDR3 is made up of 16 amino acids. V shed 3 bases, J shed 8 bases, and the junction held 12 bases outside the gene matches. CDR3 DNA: TGTGCCTGGAGAGTGGGACAGCCGGGACTAGCGGATGAGCAGTTCTTC. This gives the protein CAWRVGQPGLADEQFF.

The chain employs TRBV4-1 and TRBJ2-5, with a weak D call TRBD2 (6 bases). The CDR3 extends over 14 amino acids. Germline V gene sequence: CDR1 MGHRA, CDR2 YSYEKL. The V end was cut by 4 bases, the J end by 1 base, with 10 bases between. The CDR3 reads CASSPIGGQETQYF. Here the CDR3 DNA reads TGCGCCAGCAGCCCTATCGGGGGCCAAGAGACCCAGTACTTC.

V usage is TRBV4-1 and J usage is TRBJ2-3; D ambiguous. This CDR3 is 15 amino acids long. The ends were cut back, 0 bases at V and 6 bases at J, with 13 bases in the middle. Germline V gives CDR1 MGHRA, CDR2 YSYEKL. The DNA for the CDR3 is TGCGCCAGCAGCCAAGAACAGTTTAGTAGGGATACGCAGTATTTT. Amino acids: CASSQEQFSRDTQYF.

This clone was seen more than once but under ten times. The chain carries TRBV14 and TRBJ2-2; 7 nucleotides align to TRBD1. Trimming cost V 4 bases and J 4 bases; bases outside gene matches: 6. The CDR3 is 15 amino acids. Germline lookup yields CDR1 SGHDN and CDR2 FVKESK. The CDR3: CASSRQGSPTGELFF. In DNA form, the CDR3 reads TGTGCCAGCAGCCGACAGGGAAGTCCCACCGGGGAGCTGTTTTTT.

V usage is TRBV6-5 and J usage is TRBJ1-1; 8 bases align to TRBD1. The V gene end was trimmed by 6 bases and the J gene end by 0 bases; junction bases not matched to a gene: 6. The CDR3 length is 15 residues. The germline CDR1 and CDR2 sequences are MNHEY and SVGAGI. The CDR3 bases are TGTGCCAGCAGGCCTACAGGGGGGTTGAACACTGAAGCTTTCTTT. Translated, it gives CASRPTGGLNTEAFF.

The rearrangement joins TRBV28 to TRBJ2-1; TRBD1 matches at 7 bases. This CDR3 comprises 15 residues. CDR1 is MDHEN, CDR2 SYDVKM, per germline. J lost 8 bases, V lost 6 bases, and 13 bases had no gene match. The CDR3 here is CASRSGQAGKDEQFF. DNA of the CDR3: TGTGCCAGCAGGTCCGGACAGGCGGGTAAGGATGAGCAGTTCTTC.

CDR3 region: CASSFQGGLINNEQFF. The DNA of the CDR3 is TGTGCCAGCAGCTTCCAAGGTGGGCTTATAAACAATGAGCAGTTCTTC. The chain is built from TRBV5-6 and TRBJ2-1, with D hard to call. The V gene's germline CDR1 is SGHDT and CDR2 YYEEEE. The CDR3 sequence is 16 residues long. V gave up 2 bases and J gave up 5 bases, with 17 bases separating them. Full variable domain (rest looked up from reference TRBV5-6 and TRBJ2-1): DAGVTQSPTHLIKTRGQQVTLRCSPKSGHDTVSWYQQALGQGPQFIFQYYEEEERQRGNFPDRFSGHQFPNYSSELNVNALLLGDSALYLCASSFQGGLINNEQFFGPGTRLTVL.

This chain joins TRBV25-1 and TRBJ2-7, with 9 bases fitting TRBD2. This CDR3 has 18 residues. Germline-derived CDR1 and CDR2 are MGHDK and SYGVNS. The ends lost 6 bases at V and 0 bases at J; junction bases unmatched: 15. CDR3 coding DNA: TGTGCCAGCAGGTCACTAGCGGGCGAATCCAAGAGCTCCTACGAGCAGTACGTC. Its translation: CASRSLAGESKSSYEQYV.

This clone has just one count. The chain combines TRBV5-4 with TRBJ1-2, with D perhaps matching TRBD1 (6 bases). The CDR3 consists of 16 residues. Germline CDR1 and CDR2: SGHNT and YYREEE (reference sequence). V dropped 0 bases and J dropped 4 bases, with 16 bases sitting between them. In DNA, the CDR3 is TGTGCCAGCAGCTTGGATGGGGGACACCCGAGCTATGGCTACACCTTC. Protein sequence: CASSLDGGHPSYGYTF.

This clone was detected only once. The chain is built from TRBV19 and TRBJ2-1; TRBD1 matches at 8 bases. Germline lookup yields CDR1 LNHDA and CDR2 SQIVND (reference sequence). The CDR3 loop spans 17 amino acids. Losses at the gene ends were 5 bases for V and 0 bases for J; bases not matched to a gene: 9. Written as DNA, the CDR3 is TGTGCCAGTAGTGCTTACGGACAGGGTAGCTCCTACAATGAGCAGTTCTTC. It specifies CASSAYGQGSSYNEQFF.

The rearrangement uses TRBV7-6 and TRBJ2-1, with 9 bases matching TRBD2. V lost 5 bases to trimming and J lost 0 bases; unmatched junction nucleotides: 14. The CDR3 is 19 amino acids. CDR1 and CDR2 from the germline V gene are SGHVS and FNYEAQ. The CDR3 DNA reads TGTGCCAGCAGCCTGGGACTAGCTGGGACCTCTCACTCCTACAATGAGCAGTTCTTC. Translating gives CASSLGLAGTSHSYNEQFF.

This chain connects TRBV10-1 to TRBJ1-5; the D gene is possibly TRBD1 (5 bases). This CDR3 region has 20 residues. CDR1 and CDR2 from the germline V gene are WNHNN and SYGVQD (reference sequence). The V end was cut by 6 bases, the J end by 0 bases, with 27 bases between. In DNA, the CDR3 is TGCGCCAGCAGCCCATCAAACGGTAAGGCAGGGCCTTATAGCAATCAGCCCCAGCATTTT. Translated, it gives CASSPSNGKAGPYSNQPQHF.

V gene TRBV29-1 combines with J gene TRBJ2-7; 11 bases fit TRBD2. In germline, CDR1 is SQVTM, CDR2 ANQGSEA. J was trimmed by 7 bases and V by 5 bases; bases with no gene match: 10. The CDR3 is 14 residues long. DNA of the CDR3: TGCAGCGTTTCCGGACTAGCGGGTTCCGGAGAGCAGTACTTC. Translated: CSVSGLAGSGEQYF.

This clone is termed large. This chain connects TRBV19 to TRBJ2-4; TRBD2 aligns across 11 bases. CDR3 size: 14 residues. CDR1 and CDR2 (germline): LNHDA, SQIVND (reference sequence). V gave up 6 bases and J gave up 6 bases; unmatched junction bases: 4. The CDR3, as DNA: TGTGCCAGTAGCCAGGGACTAGCGGCAAACATTCAGTACTTC. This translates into CASSQGLAANIQYF.

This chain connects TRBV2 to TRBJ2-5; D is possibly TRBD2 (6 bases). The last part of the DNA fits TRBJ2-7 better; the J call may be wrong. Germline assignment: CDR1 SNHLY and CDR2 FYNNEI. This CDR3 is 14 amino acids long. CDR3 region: CASRNSGVSYEQYF. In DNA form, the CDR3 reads TGTGCCAGCAGGAACTCGGGGGTCTCCTACGAGCAGTACTTC.